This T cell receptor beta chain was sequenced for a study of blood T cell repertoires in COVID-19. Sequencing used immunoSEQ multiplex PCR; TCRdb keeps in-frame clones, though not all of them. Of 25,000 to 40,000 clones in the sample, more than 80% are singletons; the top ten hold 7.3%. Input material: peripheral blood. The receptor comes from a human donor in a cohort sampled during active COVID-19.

CDR3 residues: CASTLAGAVYEQYF. DNA of the CDR3: TGTGCCAGCACCCTAGCGGGAGCGGTCTACGAGCAGTACTTC. The chain recombines TRBV11-2 with TRBJ2-7; the match to TRBD2 covers 10 bases. Germline CDR1 SGHAT, CDR2 FQNNGV. The CDR3 is made up of 14 amino acids. Germline trimming cut 7 bases from V and 3 bases from J; bases unmatched to any gene: 6.